Following are 3 T cell receptor beta chains from one sample sequenced in a study of long-term antiretroviral therapy in people with HIV. Researchers ran immunoSEQ v3.0 at survey level. The data were produced by immunoSEQ multiplex PCR, yet TCRdb's version contains in-frame clones alone and is incomplete. The sample contains tens of thousands of clones, about 86% of which appear only once. Source: unsorted PBMCs, taken 1.3 years after starting antiretroviral therapy. These receptors were taken from a man in his fifties or sixties with HIV.

This sequence joins TRBV11-3 and TRBJ2-7; D uncertain. Between the trimmed V and J ends, which lost 2 bases and 5 bases, there was a span of 10 bases. Germline V gives CDR1 SGHNT, CDR2 YENEEA. CDR3 length: 13 residues. Here the CDR3 reads CASSLNSYNEQYF. The CDR3 DNA reads as TGTGCCAGCAGCTTAAATAGCTACAACGAGCAGTACTTC.

The chain joins TRBV6-5 to TRBJ1-6; no reliable D call. Germline CDR1 MNHEY, CDR2 SVGAGI. The CDR3 is made up of 14 amino acids. V lost 1 base and J 7 bases, leaving 8 bases between the germline ends. The CDR3 region is CASSYFTLNSPLHF. The DNA of the CDR3 is TGTGCCAGCAGTTACTTCACCTTAAATTCACCCCTCCACTTT.

This chain links TRBV4-2 with TRBJ2-5; D is undetermined. V lost 1 base to trimming and J lost 3 bases, with 6 bases between them. The CDR3 contains 13 residues. Germline V gene lookup returns CDR1 LGHNA and CDR2 YNFKEQ. The CDR3 sequence is CASSQASEETQYF. The DNA of the CDR3 is TGTGCCAGCAGCCAAGCTTCGGAAGAGACCCAGTACTTC.